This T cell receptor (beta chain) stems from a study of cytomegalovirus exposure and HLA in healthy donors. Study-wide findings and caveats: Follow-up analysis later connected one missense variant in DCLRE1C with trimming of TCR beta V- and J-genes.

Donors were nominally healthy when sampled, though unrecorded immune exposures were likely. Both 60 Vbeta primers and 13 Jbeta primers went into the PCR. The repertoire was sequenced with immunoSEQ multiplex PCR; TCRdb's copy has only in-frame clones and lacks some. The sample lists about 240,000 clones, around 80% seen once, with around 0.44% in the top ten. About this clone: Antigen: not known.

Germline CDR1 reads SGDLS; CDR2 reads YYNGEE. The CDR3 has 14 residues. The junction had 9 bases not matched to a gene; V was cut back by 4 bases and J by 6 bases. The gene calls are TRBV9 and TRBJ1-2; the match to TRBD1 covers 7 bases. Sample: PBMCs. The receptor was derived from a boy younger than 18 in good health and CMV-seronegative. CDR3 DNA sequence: TGTGCCAGCAGCATCGACAGGGCAGAGAATGGCTACACCTTC. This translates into CASSIDRAENGYTF.